A single sample is the source of the 18 T cell receptor beta chains below, sequenced in a study of OX40 agonist ivuxolimab in advanced cancers. Clones were read by immunoSEQ multiplex PCR, and TCRdb kept only the in-frame ones, dropping some. Of about 19,000 clones in the sample, around two thirds were seen once. Sequenced material: CD4+ or CD8+ T cells sorted from blood, taken in a trial of the OX40 agonist ivuxolimab. Every receptor here comes from an adult with an advanced solid tumor such as melanoma, head and neck, liver or kidney cancer.

The chain recombines TRBV19 with TRBJ1-2; TRBD1 is a possible D gene (5 bases). Trimming left V 1 base short and J 8 bases short, with 17 bases between. The germline V gene has CDR1 LNHDA and CDR2 SQIVND (reference sequence). The CDR3 totals 15 residues. The CDR3 here is CASSIGGTGSEGYTF. The DNA of the CDR3 is TGTGCCAGTAGTATAGGAGGGACGGGGTCTGAGGGCTACACCTTC. Drawing the rest from reference TRBV19 and TRBJ1-2, the complete variable domain is DGGITQSPKYLFRKEGQNVTLSCEQNLNHDAMYWYRQDPGQGLRLIYYSQIVNDFQKGDIAEGYSVSREKKESFPLTVTSAQKNPTAFYLCASSIGGTGSEGYTFGSGTRLTVV.

This sequence joins TRBV18 and TRBJ2-7; either TRBD1 or TRBD2 may supply D (5 bases each). Germline loops: CDR1 KGHSH, CDR2 LQKENI. Trimming pared 1 base from V and 3 bases from J, leaving 10 bases between. This CDR3 comprises 14 residues. The CDR3: CASSPRDASYEQYF. The CDR3 DNA is TGTGCCAGCTCACCACGGGACGCAAGCTACGAGCAGTACTTC.

This clone was picked up one time. The junction departs from the called germline gene at one end, perhaps through a read error. V is TRBV7-7 and J is TRBJ2-1; weak D call: TRBD1 (6 bases). Germline values: CDR1 SSHAT, CDR2 FNYEAQ (reference sequence). The CDR3 is made up of 16 amino acids. This chain's CDR3 is CASSLDMGAPYNEQFF. Written as DNA, the CDR3 is TGTGCTAGCAGCTTAGATATGGGGGCCCCCTACAATGAGCAGTTCTTC.

V is TRBV7-9 and J is TRBJ2-7; 9 bases are a match to TRBD2. Germline V gene data show CDR1 as SEHNR and CDR2 as FQNEAQ (reference sequence). The CDR3 is 15 residues long. The V and J ends lost 5 bases and 4 bases, in that order; junction bases with no gene match: 9. In nucleotides, the CDR3 is TGTGCCAGCAGCAAATTAGCGGGAGTGAAATACGAGCAGTACTTC. Translation: CASSKLAGVKYEQYF. Using reference TRBV7-9 and TRBJ2-7 for the parts outside the CDR3, the full variable domain is DTGVSQNPRHKITKRGQNVTFRCDPISEHNRLYWYRQTLGQGPEFLTYFQNEAQLEKSRLLSDRFSAERPKGSFSTLEIQRTEQGDSAMYLCASSKLAGVKYEQYFGPGTRLTVT.

This clone was counted a single time. V gene TRBV6-5 combines with J gene TRBJ2-7; 13 nucleotides agree with TRBD2. Germline CDR1 MNHEY, CDR2 SVGAGI. The CDR3 extends over 16 amino acids. V dropped 3 bases and J dropped 3; count of bases not matched to a gene: 5. DNA for the CDR3: TGTGCCAGCAGTTATTCCGGGACTAGCGGGAACTACGAGCAGTACTTC. The encoded protein is CASSYSGTSGNYEQYF.

The V and J genes are TRBV19 and TRBJ2-4; D is unresolved. The V end lost 4 bases, the J end lost 3 bases, and 10 bases lay between the germline ends. This CDR3 comprises 14 residues. Germline values: CDR1 LNHDA, CDR2 SQIVND (reference sequence). As DNA, the CDR3 is TGTGCCAGTAGTAAGTACACCGACAAAAACATTCAGTACTTC. Protein: CASSKYTDKNIQYF.

The gene calls are TRBV2 and TRBJ1-4; maybe TRBD1 (5 bases). The ends were cut back, 0 bases at V and 12 bases at J, with 17 bases in the middle. Per the germline V gene, CDR1 is SNHLY and CDR2 is FYNNEI. The CDR3 length is 15 residues. CDR3 coding DNA: TGTGCCAGCAGTGAAGCGGGGGGTGGCTCGATGGAACTGTTTTTT. Amino acids: CASSEAGGGSMELFF.

This clone turned up a few times. The chain is built from TRBV6-6 and TRBJ1-5; 9 bases fit TRBD1. This CDR3 has 15 amino acids. The germline V gene encodes CDR1 MNHNY and CDR2 SVGAGI (reference sequence). The V and J ends lost 8 bases and 4 bases, in that order; junction bases with no gene match: 9. Written as DNA, the CDR3 is TGTGCCAGCCCCGGGACAGGGAAAAGGAATCAGCCCCAGCATTTT. Its translation: CASPGTGKRNQPQHF.

This clone showed up just a few times. The chain links TRBV27 to TRBJ2-5; D uncertain. This CDR3 region has 15 residues. With 5 bases removed from V and 3 bases from J, the gap between germline ends came to 16 bases. Germline CDR1 reads MNHEY; CDR2 reads SMNVEV (reference sequence). This chain's CDR3 is CASSPLLWAKETQYF. The DNA for the CDR3 is TGTGCCAGCAGTCCACTTCTGTGGGCTAAAGAGACCCAGTACTTC.

This chain connects TRBV19 to TRBJ1-5; tentatively, D is TRBD1 (5 bases). Trimming took off 3 bases at V and 2 bases at J, with 14 bases between the two ends. The germline CDR1 and CDR2 sequences are LNHDA and SQIVND (reference sequence). This CDR3 is built from 16 residues. CDR3 sequence reads: CASSISGGRGNQPQHF. The CDR3 DNA sequence: TGTGCCAGTAGTATCAGCGGGGGGAGAGGCAATCAGCCCCAGCATTTT.

The chain employs TRBV4-2 and TRBJ1-1; D gene ambiguous. CDR3 length equals 15 residues. V was trimmed by 1 base and J by 1 base, leaving 10 bases between them. Germline V gene sequence: CDR1 LGHNA, CDR2 YNFKEQ. CDR3: CASSQGAGWNTEAFF. For the CDR3, the DNA is TGTGCCAGCAGCCAAGGCGCGGGGTGGAACACTGAAGCTTTCTTT.

This clone has only a few counts. The genes are TRBV4-3 and TRBJ1-2; D is ambiguous. CDR1 and CDR2 from the germline V gene are LGHNA and YSLEER. With 0 bases removed from V and 0 bases from J, the gap between germline ends came to 11 bases. The CDR3 is 16 amino acids. Written as DNA, the CDR3 is TGCGCCAGCAGCCAAGAAGTCCCGGATTCTAACTATGGCTACACCTTC. Its translation is CASSQEVPDSNYGYTF.

This sequence joins TRBV9 and TRBJ1-4; maybe TRBD1 (5 bases). Per the germline V gene, CDR1 is SGDLS and CDR2 is YYNGEE. Trimming took off 0 bases at V and 7 bases at J, with 19 bases between the two ends. This CDR3 spans 17 amino acids. The CDR3 is CASSVAFMGTGSEKLFF. CDR3 DNA: TGTGCCAGCAGCGTAGCTTTCATGGGGACGGGGAGTGAAAAACTGTTTTTT.

Details on this clone: The junction shows a germline mismatch at one end, possibly a read error. The rearrangement uses TRBV5-6 and TRBJ2-1; D uncertain. The CDR3 spans 15 residues. Germline CDR1 is SGHDT and CDR2 is YYEEEE. The DNA of the CDR3 is TGTGCCAGCAGTTTGGGCCACCCCGCCTGGGGTGAGCAGTTCTTC. Its translation is CASSLGHPAWGEQFF. Full variable domain (rest looked up from reference TRBV5-6 and TRBJ2-1): DAGVTQSPTHLIKTRGQQVTLRCSPKSGHDTVSWYQQALGQGPQFIFQYYEEEERQRGNFPDRFSGHQFPNYSSELNVNALLLGDSALYLCASSLGHPAWGEQFFGPGTRLTVL.

The CDR3 reads CASSIPTSGNTGELFF. CDR3 bases: TGTGCCAGTAGTATTCCGACTAGCGGAAACACCGGGGAGCTGTTTTTT. The chain couples TRBV19 to TRBJ2-2; 9 bases align to TRBD2. Trimming at V came to 3 bases and at J to 2 bases, leaving 4 bases not matched to a gene. The length of the CDR3 is 16 residues. The germline gives CDR1 LNHDA, CDR2 SQIVND (reference sequence). Supplemented by reference TRBV19 and TRBJ2-2, the full variable domain reads DGGITQSPKYLFRKEGQNVTLSCEQNLNHDAMYWYRQDPGQGLRLIYYSQIVNDFQKGDIAEGYSVSREKKESFPLTVTSAQKNPTAFYLCASSIPTSGNTGELFFGEGSRLTVL.

The chain is built from TRBV27 and TRBJ2-7, with TRBD2 as a possible D gene (5 bases). Germline CDR1 is MNHEY and CDR2 is SMNVEV (reference sequence). The V end lost 2 bases, the J end lost 0 bases, and 14 bases lay between the germline ends. This CDR3 is built from 16 residues. The CDR3 DNA sequence: TGTGCCAGCAGTTTAGGCTTAGCGTCTTCCTCCTACGAGCAGTACTTC. Protein: CASSLGLASSSYEQYF.

The sample holds a few counts of this clone. This chain links TRBV7-6 with TRBJ2-1; D call uncertain. Germline V gene lookup returns CDR1 SGHVS and CDR2 FNYEAQ. The CDR3 runs to 15 residues. V lost 3 bases to trimming and J lost 0 bases, with 9 bases between them. As DNA, the CDR3 is TGTGCCAGCAGCTTTTCGTCAAGCTCCTACAATGAGCAGTTCTTC. Its protein is CASSFSSSSYNEQFF.

The rearrangement uses TRBV29-1 and TRBJ2-7; a weak D match, TRBD2 (7 bases). This CDR3 has 14 amino acids. Trimming stripped 7 bases from V and 0 bases from J, with 16 bases between. Germline lookup yields CDR1 SQVTM and CDR2 ANQGSEA. For the CDR3, the DNA is TGCAGCGCCCTAGGGGGGGTGACCTCCTACGAGCAGTACTTC. Translation gives CSALGGVTSYEQYF.